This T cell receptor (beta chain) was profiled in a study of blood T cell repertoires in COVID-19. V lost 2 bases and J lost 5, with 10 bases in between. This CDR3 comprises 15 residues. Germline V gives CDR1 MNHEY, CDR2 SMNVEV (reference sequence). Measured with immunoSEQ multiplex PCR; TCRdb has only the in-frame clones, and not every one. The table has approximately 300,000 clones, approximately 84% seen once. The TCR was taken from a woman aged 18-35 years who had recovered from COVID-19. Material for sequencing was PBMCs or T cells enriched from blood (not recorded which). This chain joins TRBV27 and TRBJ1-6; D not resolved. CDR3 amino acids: CASSLLGGNNSPLHF. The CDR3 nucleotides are TGTGCCAGCAGTTTACTCGGAGGAAATAATTCACCCCTCCACTTT.